This TCR beta chain was captured in a study of T cell responses to AZD1222 COVID-19 vaccine. On the study more broadly: Researchers grouped second doses given at about 4 or about 12 weeks into one pool. Findings and caveats of the study: It should be noted that donors were predominantly white British and more often female, and clonal diversity was possibly underestimated. Once two AZD1222 doses were given, Spike-specific TCR breadth and depth went up. Vaccine-related CD4 TCRs covered spike, predominating at 160-218 and 743-854.

As regards this clone: Its antigen is as yet unknown.

Generated by immunoSEQ multiplex PCR, the TCRdb table keeps only in-frame clones and is missing some. The table includes about 76,000 clones, over 85% detected once. Trimming took off 2 bases at V and 8 bases at J, with 10 bases between the two ends. The CDR3 runs 13 residues. Sequencing was performed on peripheral blood, taken on day 0 of AZD1222 vaccination. The sequence was collected from an adult in good health. This chain connects TRBV12-3 or TRBV12-4 to TRBJ2-4; perhaps TRBD2 as D (7 bases). CDR3 in amino acids: CASSLTGGDIQYF. The CDR3 DNA reads TGTGCCAGCAGTTTAACGGGGGGCGACATTCAGTACTTC.